This is a list of T cell receptor beta chains from one sample in a study of T-cell reconstitution after alpha-beta-depleted transplantation in children. From the PCR reads, TCRdb called clonotypes with MiXCR, one entry per CDR3 protein. The data show 250,000 to 300,000 distinct CDR3 sequences, roughly a tenth seen once. The sample consisted of PBMCs, taken before TCRalphabeta/CD19-depleted stem cell transplant. The receptors stem from a boy under two years old with acute myeloid leukemia, due to receive a stem cell transplant. Each CDR3 is given with its conserved first and last residue. The order of the fields is clone size, J gene, D gene, V gene, CDR3 DNA, CDR3 protein. The D gene is left open where the match is weak. Clone size is stated in some rows and not others, as once, few, many or a class when expanded.

>many|TRBJ1-5|.|TRBV19
TGTGCCAGTAGTACTCTATTAAGGAGAGACGATCAGCCCCAGCATTTT
CASSTLLRRDDQPQHF
>.|TRBJ1-1|.|TRBV7-2
TGTGCCAGCAGCTTATGGTCGACAGAACCTAACACTGAAGCTTTCTTT
CASSLWSTEPNTEAFF
>.|TRBJ2-1|TRBD2|TRBV13
TGTGCCAGCAGCTTAGTAAGGAGCCCCAGCGGGGCATTAGACAATGAGCAGTTCTTC
CASSLVRSPSGALDNEQFF
>many|TRBJ2-2|.|TRBV11-3
TGTGCCAGCAGCTTGGGGGGTGTGGAGCTGTTTTTT
CASSLGGVELFF
>few|TRBJ2-7|.|TRBV6-5
TGTGCCAGCAGTTACTCGATTTACTGGGGAACCTACGAGCAGTACTTC
CASSYSIYWGTYEQYF
>.|TRBJ2-7|TRBD2|TRBV19
TGTGCCAGTAGTGCAACTAGCGTTGGGTCGGAGCAGTACTTC
CASSATSVGSEQYF
>many|TRBJ2-5|.|TRBV5-1
TGCGCCAGCAGCTTGGGTACCCAAGAGACCCAGTACTTC
CASSLGTQETQYF
>few|TRBJ1-3|.|TRBV20-1
TGCAGTGCTAGAGATCGTACAGGGACCTCTGGAAACACCATATATTTT
CSARDRTGTSGNTIYF
>few|TRBJ1-1|TRBD1|TRBV27
TGTGCCAGCAGTTTATCGGCAGGGGGGCACATGAACACTGAAGCTTTCTTT
CASSLSAGGHMNTEAFF
>many|TRBJ2-1|.|TRBV15
TGTGCCACCAGCAGAGCGGGTTTTGCTGGGCTAGCCCTCAATGAGCAGTTCTTC
CATSRAGFAGLALNEQFF
>.|TRBJ1-6|.|TRBV20-1
TGCAGTGCTAAGAGGGCAGGCCCCAATTCACCCCTCCACTTT
CSAKRAGPNSPLHF
>few|TRBJ2-5|.|TRBV28
TGTGCCAGCAGTCTTCGGACGCTAGGGAGGGAGACCCAGTACTTC
CASSLRTLGRETQYF
>many|TRBJ2-3|TRBD1|TRBV29-1
TGCAGCGTTGCCCCCCACACAGGGGGCACCGGAGATACGCAGTATTTT
CSVAPHTGGTGDTQYF
>few|TRBJ2-5|.|TRBV3-1
TGTGCCAGCAGCCTTCGGAGTTCACAAGAGACCCAGTACTTC
CASSLRSSQETQYF
>many|TRBJ2-3|.|TRBV4-2
TGTGCCAGCAGCCCCCGCTCTAGCACAGATACGCAGTATTTT
CASSPRSSTDTQYF